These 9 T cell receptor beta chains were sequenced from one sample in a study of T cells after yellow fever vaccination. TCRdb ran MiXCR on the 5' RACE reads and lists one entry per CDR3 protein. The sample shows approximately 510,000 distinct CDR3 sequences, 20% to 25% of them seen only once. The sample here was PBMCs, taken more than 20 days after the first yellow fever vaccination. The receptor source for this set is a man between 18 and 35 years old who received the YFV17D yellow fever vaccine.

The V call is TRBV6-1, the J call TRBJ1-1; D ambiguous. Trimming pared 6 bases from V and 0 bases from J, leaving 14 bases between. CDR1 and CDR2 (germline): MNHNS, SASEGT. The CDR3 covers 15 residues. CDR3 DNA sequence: TGTGCCAGCAGCCCCCGGGGTCCCGTGAACACTGAAGCTTTCTTT. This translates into CASSPRGPVNTEAFF.

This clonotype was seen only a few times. CDR3 nucleotides: TGTGCCATCAGTGTCGGACAGGGGGACTCACCCCTCCACTTT. Translating gives CAISVGQGDSPLHF. The V call is TRBV10-3, the J call TRBJ1-6; 10 bases line up with TRBD1. The germline V gene has CDR1 ENHRY and CDR2 SYGVKD. The CDR3 contains 14 residues. V lost 4 bases, J lost 10 bases, and 4 bases stayed unmatched.

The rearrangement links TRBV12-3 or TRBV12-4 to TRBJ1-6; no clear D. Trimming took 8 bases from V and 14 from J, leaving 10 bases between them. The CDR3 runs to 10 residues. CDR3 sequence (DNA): TGTGCCAGCGGGAGGGAAACCCTCCACTTT. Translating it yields CASGRETLHF.

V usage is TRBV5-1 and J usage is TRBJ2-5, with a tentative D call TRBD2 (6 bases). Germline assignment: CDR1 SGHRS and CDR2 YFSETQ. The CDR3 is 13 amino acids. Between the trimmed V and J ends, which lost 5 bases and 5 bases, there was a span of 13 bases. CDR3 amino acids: CASSEIGGETQYF. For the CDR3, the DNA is TGCGCCAGCAGTGAAATTGGAGGGGAGACCCAGTACTTC.

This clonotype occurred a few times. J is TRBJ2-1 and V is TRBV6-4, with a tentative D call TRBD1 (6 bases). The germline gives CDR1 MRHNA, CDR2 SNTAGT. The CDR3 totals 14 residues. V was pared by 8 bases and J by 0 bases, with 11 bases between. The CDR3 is CASLTGLSYNEQFF. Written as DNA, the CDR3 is TGTGCCAGCCTTACAGGGCTCTCCTACAATGAGCAGTTCTTC.

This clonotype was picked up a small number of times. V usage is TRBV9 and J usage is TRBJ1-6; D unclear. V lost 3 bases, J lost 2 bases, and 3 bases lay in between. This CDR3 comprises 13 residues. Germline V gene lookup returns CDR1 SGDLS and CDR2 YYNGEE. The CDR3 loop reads CASSGTYNSPLHF. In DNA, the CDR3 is TGTGCCAGCAGCGGTACCTATAATTCACCCCTCCACTTT.

For the CDR3, the DNA is TGCGCCAGCAGCTCCACGGACCCGCCCTGGACCCAGTACTTC. It specifies CASSSTDPPWTQYF. The V call is TRBV5-1, the J call TRBJ2-5; D gene uncertain. The V gene's germline CDR1 is SGHRS and CDR2 YFSETQ. V was cut by 3 bases and J by 7 bases, with 16 bases left in between. This CDR3 region has 14 residues.

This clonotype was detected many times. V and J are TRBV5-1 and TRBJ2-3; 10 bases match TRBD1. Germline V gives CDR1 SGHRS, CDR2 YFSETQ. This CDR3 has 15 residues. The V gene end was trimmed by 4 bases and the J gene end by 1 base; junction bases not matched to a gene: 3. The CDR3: CASSPGQGGTDTQYF. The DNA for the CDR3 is TGCGCCAGCAGCCCAGGACAGGGGGGCACAGATACGCAGTATTTT.

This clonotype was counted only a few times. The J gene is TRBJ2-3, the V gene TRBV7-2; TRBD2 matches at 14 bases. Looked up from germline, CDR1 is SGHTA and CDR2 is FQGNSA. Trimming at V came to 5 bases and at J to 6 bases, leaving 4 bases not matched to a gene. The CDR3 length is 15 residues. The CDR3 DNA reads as TGTGCCAGCAGCCGACTAGCGGGGGGGTCCGATACGCAGTATTTT. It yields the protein CASSRLAGGSDTQYF.